This is a list of T cell receptor beta chains from one sample in a study of shared clonotypes between healthy human individuals. The data were produced by immunoSEQ multiplex PCR, yet TCRdb's version contains in-frame clones alone and is incomplete. Among 950,000 to 1,100,000 clones listed, around 74% were seen once. The sample taken for sequencing was memory CD4+ T cells sorted from blood. The receptors stem from a man aged 18 to 30 in good health. CDR3s include the opening cysteine and the closing phenylalanine or tryptophan. D genes are given only for firm matches. A row's size may be missing; if present it is once, few, many or a size class.

abundance: .
d_gene: .
v_gene: TRBV5-6
len: 15
j_gene: TRBJ1-5
CDR3aa: CASSWRGTSNQPQHF
CDR3nt: TGTGCCAGCAGCTGGAGGGGGACGAGCAATCAGCCCCAGCATTTT

abundance: .
d_gene: .
v_gene: TRBV18
len: 15
j_gene: TRBJ2-1
CDR3aa: CASSPGAGIYNEQFF
CDR3nt: TGTGCCAGCTCACCAGGGGCGGGAATCTACAATGAGCAGTTCTTC

abundance: .
d_gene: TRBD1
v_gene: TRBV5-1
len: 13
j_gene: TRBJ1-6
CDR3aa: CASKTGDNSPLHF
CDR3nt: TGCGCCAGTAAGACAGGGGATAATTCACCCCTCCACTTT

abundance: .
d_gene: TRBD1
v_gene: TRBV6-6
len: 13
j_gene: TRBJ2-7
CDR3aa: CASLGTGKNEQYF
CDR3nt: TGTGCCAGTCTTGGGACAGGTAAAAACGAGCAGTACTTC

abundance: .
d_gene: TRBD2
v_gene: TRBV2
len: 15
j_gene: TRBJ2-7
CDR3aa: CASRGGLADSYEQYF
CDR3nt: TGTGCCAGCAGAGGGGGACTAGCGGACTCATACGAGCAGTACTTC

abundance: .
d_gene: .
v_gene: TRBV19
len: 14
j_gene: TRBJ2-3
CDR3aa: CASSKLTSTDTQYF
CDR3nt: TGTGCCAGTAGTAAACTTACTAGCACAGATACGCAGTATTTT

abundance: .
d_gene: TRBD1
v_gene: TRBV4-2
len: 14
j_gene: TRBJ1-2
CDR3aa: CASSQDGQGGGYTF
CDR3nt: TGTGCCAGCAGCCAAGATGGACAGGGAGGGGGCTACACCTTC

abundance: .
d_gene: .
v_gene: TRBV6-6
len: 14
j_gene: TRBJ2-7
CDR3aa: CASSATGSSYEQYF
CDR3nt: TGTGCCAGCAGTGCAACCGGGAGCTCCTACGAGCAGTACTTC

abundance: .
d_gene: .
v_gene: TRBV5-4
len: 15
j_gene: TRBJ2-6
CDR3aa: CASSLEGSGANVLTF
CDR3nt: TGTGCCAGCAGCTTGGAGGGATCTGGGGCCAACGTCCTGACTTTC

abundance: .
d_gene: TRBD2
v_gene: TRBV27
len: 15
j_gene: TRBJ2-7
CDR3aa: CASSLLPGTTYEQYF
CDR3nt: TGTGCCAGCAGTTTATTACCCGGGACTACCTACGAGCAGTACTTC

abundance: .
d_gene: .
v_gene: TRBV5-8
len: 15
j_gene: TRBJ2-2
CDR3aa: CASSYGQAYTGELFF
CDR3nt: TGTGCCAGCAGTTATGGACAAGCTTACACCGGGGAGCTGTTTTTT

abundance: .
d_gene: .
v_gene: TRBV5-6
len: 13
j_gene: TRBJ1-6
CDR3aa: CASSYGQQEPLHF
CDR3nt: TGTGCCAGCAGTTACGGACAGCAGGAACCCCTCCACTTT

abundance: .
d_gene: TRBD2
v_gene: TRBV7-8
len: 17
j_gene: TRBJ2-7
CDR3aa: CASSLEGGRGRVYEQYF
CDR3nt: TGTGCCAGCAGCTTAGAGGGAGGGAGGGGAAGGGTCTACGAGCAGTACTTC

abundance: .
d_gene: .
v_gene: TRBV6-5
len: 14
j_gene: TRBJ1-4
CDR3aa: CASRGAGFIEKLFF
CDR3nt: TGTGCCAGCCGTGGGGCAGGCTTTATAGAAAAACTGTTTTTT

abundance: .
d_gene: TRBD2
v_gene: TRBV19
len: 16
j_gene: TRBJ2-7
CDR3aa: CASSNIAGGGSYEQYF
CDR3nt: TGTGCCAGTAGTAATATAGCGGGGGGAGGTTCCTACGAGCAGTACTTC

abundance: .
d_gene: .
v_gene: TRBV9
len: 14
j_gene: TRBJ2-3
CDR3aa: CASSGVNPTDTQYF
CDR3nt: TGTGCCAGCAGCGGCGTTAATCCCACAGATACGCAGTATTTT

abundance: few
d_gene: .
v_gene: TRBV5-4
len: 15
j_gene: TRBJ2-1
CDR3aa: CASSLDPNPVNEQFF
CDR3nt: TGTGCCAGCAGCTTGGATCCCAATCCAGTCAACGAGCAGTTCTTC

abundance: .
d_gene: .
v_gene: TRBV5-6
len: 16
j_gene: TRBJ2-6
CDR3aa: CASSLELSSGANVLTF
CDR3nt: TGTGCCAGCAGCTTGGAGTTGAGCTCTGGGGCCAACGTCCTGACTTTC

abundance: .
d_gene: .
v_gene: TRBV7-2
len: 13
j_gene: TRBJ1-1
CDR3aa: CASSPGRLREAFF
CDR3nt: TGTGCCAGCAGCCCCGGTCGGCTCCGTGAAGCTTTCTTT

abundance: few
d_gene: .
v_gene: TRBV10-3
len: 12
j_gene: TRBJ1-1
CDR3aa: CAISEGNTEAFF
CDR3nt: TGTGCCATCAGTGAGGGCAACACTGAAGCTTTCTTT

abundance: .
d_gene: .
v_gene: TRBV19
len: 14
j_gene: TRBJ1-1
CDR3aa: CASRDTGLNTEAFF
CDR3nt: TGTGCCAGTAGAGACACAGGTCTGAACACTGAAGCTTTCTTT

abundance: .
d_gene: .
v_gene: TRBV7-9
len: 14
j_gene: TRBJ1-4
CDR3aa: CASSLGRSNEKLFF
CDR3nt: TGTGCCAGCAGCTTAGGGAGGTCCAATGAAAAACTGTTTTTT

abundance: few
d_gene: TRBD2
v_gene: TRBV7-2
len: 14
j_gene: TRBJ2-1
CDR3aa: CASRSGSSYNEQFF
CDR3nt: TGTGCCAGCAGGAGCGGGAGCTCCTACAATGAGCAGTTCTTC

abundance: .
d_gene: .
v_gene: TRBV5-4
len: 15
j_gene: TRBJ2-6
CDR3aa: CASSGGTSGANILTF
CDR3nt: TGTGCCAGCAGCGGCGGGACCTCTGGGGCCAACATCCTGACTTTC

abundance: .
d_gene: TRBD1
v_gene: TRBV30
len: 14
j_gene: TRBJ1-5
CDR3aa: CAWTMGQGHQPQHF
CDR3nt: TGTGCCTGGACCATGGGACAGGGGCATCAGCCCCAGCATTTT

abundance: .
d_gene: .
v_gene: TRBV28
len: 10
j_gene: TRBJ2-7
CDR3aa: CASKGGMYEF
CDR3nt: TGTGCCAGCAAAGGGGGTATGTACGAGTTC